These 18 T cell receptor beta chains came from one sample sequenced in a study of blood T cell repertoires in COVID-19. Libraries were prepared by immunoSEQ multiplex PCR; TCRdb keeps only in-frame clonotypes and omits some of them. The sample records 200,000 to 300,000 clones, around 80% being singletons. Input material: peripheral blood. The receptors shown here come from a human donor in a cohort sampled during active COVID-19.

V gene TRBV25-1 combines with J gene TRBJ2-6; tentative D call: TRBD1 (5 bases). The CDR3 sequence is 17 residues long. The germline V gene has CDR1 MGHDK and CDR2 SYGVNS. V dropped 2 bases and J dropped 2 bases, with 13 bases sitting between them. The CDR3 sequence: CASSEKQGRTGANVLTF. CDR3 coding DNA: TGTGCCAGCAGTGAAAAGCAGGGAAGAACTGGGGCCAACGTCCTGACTTTC.

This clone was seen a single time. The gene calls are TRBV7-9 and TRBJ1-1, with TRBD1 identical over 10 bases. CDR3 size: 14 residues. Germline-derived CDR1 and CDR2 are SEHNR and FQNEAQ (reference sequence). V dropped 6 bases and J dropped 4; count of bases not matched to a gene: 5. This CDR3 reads CASRDRGYGTEAFF. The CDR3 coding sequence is TGTGCCAGCAGGGACAGGGGGTACGGCACTGAAGCTTTCTTT.

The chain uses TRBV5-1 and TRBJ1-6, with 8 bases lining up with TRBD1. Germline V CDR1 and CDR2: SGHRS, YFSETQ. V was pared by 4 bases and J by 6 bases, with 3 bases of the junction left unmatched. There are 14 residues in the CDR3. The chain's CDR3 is CASSIGQGNSPLHF. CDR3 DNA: TGCGCCAGCAGCATTGGACAGGGTAATTCACCCCTCCACTTT.

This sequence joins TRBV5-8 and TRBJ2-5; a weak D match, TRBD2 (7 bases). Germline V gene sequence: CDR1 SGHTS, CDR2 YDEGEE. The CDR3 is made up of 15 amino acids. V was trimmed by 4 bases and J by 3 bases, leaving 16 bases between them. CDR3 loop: CASSAHAGAKETQYF. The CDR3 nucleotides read TGTGCCAGCAGCGCGCACGCGGGGGCTAAAGAGACCCAGTACTTC.

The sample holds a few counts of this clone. The CDR3 is CASSPGLLQYF. The CDR3 DNA is TGTGCCAGCAGCCCGGGACTCCTGCAGTACTTC. The rearrangement joins TRBV7-9 to TRBJ2-7; perhaps TRBD2 as D (6 bases). Germline CDR1 SEHNR, CDR2 FQNEAQ (reference sequence). The CDR3 spans 11 residues. The ends were cut back, 5 bases at V and 9 bases at J, with 11 bases in the middle.

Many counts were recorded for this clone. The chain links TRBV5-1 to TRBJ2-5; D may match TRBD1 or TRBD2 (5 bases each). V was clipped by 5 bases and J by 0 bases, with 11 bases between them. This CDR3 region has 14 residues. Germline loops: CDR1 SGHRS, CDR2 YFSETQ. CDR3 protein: CASSLRGDQETQYF. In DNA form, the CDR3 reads TGCGCCAGCAGTTTGAGGGGTGACCAAGAGACCCAGTACTTC.

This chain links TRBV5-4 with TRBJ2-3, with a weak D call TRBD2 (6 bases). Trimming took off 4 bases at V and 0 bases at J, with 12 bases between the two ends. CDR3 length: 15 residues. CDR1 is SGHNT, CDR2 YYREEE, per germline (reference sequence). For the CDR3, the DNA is TGTGCCAGCAGCGGGCCGGGACTCAGCACAGATACGCAGTATTTT. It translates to CASSGPGLSTDTQYF.

The CDR3 DNA reads TGTGCCAGCAGTGAAGGAGGGAGAAACAATCAGCCCCAGCATTTT. It codes for CASSEGGRNNQPQHF. This rearrangement joins TRBV2 to TRBJ1-5; D is unclear. This CDR3 is 15 amino acids long. V lost 1 base and J 3 bases, leaving 10 bases between the germline ends. In germline, CDR1 is SNHLY, CDR2 FYNNEI.

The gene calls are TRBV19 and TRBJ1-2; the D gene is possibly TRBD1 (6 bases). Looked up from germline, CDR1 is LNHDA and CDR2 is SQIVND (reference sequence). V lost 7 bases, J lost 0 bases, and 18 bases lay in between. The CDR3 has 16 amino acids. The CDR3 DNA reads TGTGCCAGTACCCCATCGGGGGGCCTAGCTAACTATGGCTACACCTTC. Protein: CASTPSGGLANYGYTF.

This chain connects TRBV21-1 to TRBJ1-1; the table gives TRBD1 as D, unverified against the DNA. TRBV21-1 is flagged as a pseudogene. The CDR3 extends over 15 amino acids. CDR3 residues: CASSPWGQQNTEAFF. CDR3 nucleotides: TGTGCCAGCAGCCCCTGGGGACAGCAGAACACTGAAGCTTTCTTT.

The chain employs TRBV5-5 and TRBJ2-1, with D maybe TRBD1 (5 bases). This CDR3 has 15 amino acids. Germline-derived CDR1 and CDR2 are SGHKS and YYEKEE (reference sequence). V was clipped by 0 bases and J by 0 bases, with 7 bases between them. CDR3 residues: CASSLDRNSYNEQFF. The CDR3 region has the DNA TGTGCCAGCAGCTTGGACAGGAACTCCTACAATGAGCAGTTCTTC.

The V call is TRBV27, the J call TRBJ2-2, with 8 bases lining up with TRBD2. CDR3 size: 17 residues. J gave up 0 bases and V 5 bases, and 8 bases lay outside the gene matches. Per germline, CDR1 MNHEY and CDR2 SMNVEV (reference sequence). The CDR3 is CASSPRGGHSNTGELFF. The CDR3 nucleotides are TGTGCCAGCAGTCCTCGGGGGGGGCACTCGAACACCGGGGAGCTGTTTTTT.

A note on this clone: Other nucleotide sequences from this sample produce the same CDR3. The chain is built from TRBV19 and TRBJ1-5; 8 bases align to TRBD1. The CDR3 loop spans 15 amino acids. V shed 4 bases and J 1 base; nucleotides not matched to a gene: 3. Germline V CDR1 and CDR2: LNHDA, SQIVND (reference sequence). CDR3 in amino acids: CASSTTGGSNQPQHF. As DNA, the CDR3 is TGTGCCAGTAGTACCACAGGGGGAAGCAATCAGCCCCAGCATTTT. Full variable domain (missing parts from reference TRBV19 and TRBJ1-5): DGGITQSPKYLFRKEGQNVTLSCEQNLNHDAMYWYRQDPGQGLRLIYYSQIVNDFQKGDIAEGYSVSREKKESFPLTVTSAQKNPTAFYLCASSTTGGSNQPQHFGDGTRLSIL.

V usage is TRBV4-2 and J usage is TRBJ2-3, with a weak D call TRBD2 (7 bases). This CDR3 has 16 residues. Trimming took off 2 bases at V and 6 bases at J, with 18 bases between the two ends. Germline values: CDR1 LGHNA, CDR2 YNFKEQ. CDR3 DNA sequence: TGTGCCAGCAGCCAATCGGCGGGGGCCCTAGGGGATACGCAGTATTTT. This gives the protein CASSQSAGALGDTQYF.

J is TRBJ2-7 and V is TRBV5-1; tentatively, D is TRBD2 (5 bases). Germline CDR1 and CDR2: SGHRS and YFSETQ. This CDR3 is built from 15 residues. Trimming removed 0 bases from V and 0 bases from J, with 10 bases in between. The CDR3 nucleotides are TGCGCCAGCAGCTTGGGAGGGTCCCGCTCCTACGAGCAGTACTTC. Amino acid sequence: CASSLGGSRSYEQYF.

In DNA form, the CDR3 reads TGCGCCAGCAGCTTTGGGACTAGCGGAGGCGGAAAGACCCAGTACTTC. It specifies CASSFGTSGGGKTQYF. This rearrangement joins TRBV5-1 to TRBJ2-5; 11 bases line up with TRBD2. CDR3 length equals 16 residues. Germline assignment: CDR1 SGHRS and CDR2 YFSETQ. Trimming at V came to 2 bases and at J to 6 bases, leaving 9 bases not matched to a gene.

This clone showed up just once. The CDR3 nucleotides are TGTGCCACCAGCAGAGATAGAGTAGTGGCTTTCTTT. It codes for CATSRDRVVAFF. The rearrangement uses TRBV15 and TRBJ1-1; D gene ambiguous. The germline V and J ends were trimmed by 0 bases and 11 bases, with 10 bases remaining between them. The CDR3 has 12 amino acids. Germline lookup yields CDR1 LNHNV and CDR2 YYDKDF (reference sequence). Variable domain in full (rest from reference TRBV15 and TRBJ1-1): DAMVIQNPRYQVTQFGKPVTLSCSQTLNHNVMYWYQQKSSQAPKLLFHYYDKDFNNEADTPDNFQSRRPNTSFCFLDIRSPGLGDTAMYLCATSRDRVVAFFGQGTRLTVV.

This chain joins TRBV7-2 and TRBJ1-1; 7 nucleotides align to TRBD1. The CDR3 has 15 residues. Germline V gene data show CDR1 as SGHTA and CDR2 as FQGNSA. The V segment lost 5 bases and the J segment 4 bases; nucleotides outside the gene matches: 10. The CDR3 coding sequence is TGTGCCAGCAGCCACAACAGGGGTTGGATCACTGAAGCTTTCTTT. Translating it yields CASSHNRGWITEAFF.